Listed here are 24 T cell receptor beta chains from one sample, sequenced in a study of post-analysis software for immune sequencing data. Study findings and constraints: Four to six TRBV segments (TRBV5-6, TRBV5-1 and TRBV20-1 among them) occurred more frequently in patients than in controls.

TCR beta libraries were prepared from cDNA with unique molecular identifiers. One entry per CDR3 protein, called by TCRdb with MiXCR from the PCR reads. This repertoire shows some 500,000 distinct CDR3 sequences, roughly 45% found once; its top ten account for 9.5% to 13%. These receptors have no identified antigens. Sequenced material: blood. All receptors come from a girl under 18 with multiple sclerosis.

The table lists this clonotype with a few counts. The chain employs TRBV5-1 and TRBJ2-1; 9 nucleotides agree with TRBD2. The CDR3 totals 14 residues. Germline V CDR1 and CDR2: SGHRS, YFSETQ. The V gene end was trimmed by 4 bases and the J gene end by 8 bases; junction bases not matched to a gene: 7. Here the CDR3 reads CASSDSGSVDEQFF. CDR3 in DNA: TGCGCCAGCAGCGATAGCGGGAGTGTCGATGAGCAGTTCTTC.

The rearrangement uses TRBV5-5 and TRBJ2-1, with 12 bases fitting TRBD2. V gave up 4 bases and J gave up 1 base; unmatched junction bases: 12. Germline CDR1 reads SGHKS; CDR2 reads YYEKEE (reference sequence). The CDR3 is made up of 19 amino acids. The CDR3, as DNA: TGTGCCAGCAGCCAAAAAGGACTAGCGGGACCCTATTCCTACAATGAGCAGTTCTTC. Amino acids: CASSQKGLAGPYSYNEQFF.

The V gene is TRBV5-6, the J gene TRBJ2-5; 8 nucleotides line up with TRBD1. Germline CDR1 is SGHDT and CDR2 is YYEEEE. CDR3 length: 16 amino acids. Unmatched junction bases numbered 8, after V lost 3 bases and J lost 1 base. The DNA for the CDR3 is TGTGCCAGCAGCTCAGAACTAGGGACAGGCCAAGAGACCCAGTACTTC. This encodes CASSSELGTGQETQYF.

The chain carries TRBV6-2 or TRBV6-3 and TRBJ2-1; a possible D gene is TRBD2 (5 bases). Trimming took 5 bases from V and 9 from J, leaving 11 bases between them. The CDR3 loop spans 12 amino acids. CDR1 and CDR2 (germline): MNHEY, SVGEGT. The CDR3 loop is CASSTQRTEQFF. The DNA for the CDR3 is TGTGCCAGCAGTACCCAGCGGACTGAGCAGTTCTTC.

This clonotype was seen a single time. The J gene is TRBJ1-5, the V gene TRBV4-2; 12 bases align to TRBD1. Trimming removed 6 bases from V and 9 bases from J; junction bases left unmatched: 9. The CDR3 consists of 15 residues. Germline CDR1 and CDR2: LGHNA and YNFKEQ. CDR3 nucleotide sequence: TGTGCCAGCAGTATGGGACAGGGGGCGTTACGGCCCCAGCATTTT. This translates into CASSMGQGALRPQHF.

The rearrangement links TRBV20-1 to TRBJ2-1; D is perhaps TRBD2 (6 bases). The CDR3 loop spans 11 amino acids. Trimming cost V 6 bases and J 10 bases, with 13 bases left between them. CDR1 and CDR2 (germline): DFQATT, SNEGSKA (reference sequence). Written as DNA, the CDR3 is TGCAGTGCCGAGGACTATCCCGAGCAGTTCTTC. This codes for CSAEDYPEQFF.

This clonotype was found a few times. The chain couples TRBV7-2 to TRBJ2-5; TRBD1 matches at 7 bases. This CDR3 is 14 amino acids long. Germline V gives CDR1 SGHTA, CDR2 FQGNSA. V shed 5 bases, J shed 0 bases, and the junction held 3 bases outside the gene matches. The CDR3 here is CASSRDSYQETQYF. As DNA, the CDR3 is TGTGCCAGCAGCCGGGACAGTTACCAAGAGACCCAGTACTTC.

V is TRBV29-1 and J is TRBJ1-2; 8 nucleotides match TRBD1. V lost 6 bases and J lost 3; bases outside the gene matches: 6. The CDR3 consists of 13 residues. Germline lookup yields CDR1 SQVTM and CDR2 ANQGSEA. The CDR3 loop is CSVVRGLDYGYTF. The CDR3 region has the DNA TGCAGCGTCGTCAGGGGGCTGGACTATGGCTACACCTTC.

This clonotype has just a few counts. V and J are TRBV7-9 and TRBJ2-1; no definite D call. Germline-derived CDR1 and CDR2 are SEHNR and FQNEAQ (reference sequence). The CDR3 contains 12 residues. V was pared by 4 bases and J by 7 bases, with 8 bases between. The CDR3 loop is CASSSVGNEQFF. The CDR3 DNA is TGTGCCAGCAGCTCGGTCGGTAATGAGCAGTTCTTC.

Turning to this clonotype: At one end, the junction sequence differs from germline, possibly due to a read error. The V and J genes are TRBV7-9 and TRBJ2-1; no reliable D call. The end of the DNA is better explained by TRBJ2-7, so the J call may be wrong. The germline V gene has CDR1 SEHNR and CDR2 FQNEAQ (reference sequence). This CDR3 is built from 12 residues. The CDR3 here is CATSFRYNEQYF. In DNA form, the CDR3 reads TGTGCCACCAGCTTTCGGTACAACGAGCAGTACTTC.

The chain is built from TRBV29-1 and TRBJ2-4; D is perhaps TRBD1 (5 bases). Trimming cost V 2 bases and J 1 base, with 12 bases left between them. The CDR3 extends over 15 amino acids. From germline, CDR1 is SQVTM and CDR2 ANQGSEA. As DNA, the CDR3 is TGCAGCGTTGAAACGGCAGGGTTTGCCAAAAACATTCAGTACTTC. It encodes CSVETAGFAKNIQYF.

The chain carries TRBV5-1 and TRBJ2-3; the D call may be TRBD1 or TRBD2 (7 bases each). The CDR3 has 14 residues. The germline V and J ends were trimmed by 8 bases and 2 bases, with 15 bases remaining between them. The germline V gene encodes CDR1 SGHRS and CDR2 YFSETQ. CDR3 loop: CASQGRGPTDTQYF. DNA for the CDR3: TGCGCCAGTCAGGGGAGGGGGCCCACAGATACGCAGTATTTT.

This CDR3 reads CASSQGAGDEQYF. The CDR3 DNA is TGTGCCAGCAGCCAAGGGGCAGGTGACGAGCAGTACTTC. The chain carries TRBV3-1 and TRBJ2-7; D ambiguous. The length of the CDR3 is 13 residues. CDR1 and CDR2 (germline): LGHDT, YNNKEL (reference sequence). V gave up 1 base and J gave up 5 bases, with 9 bases separating them.

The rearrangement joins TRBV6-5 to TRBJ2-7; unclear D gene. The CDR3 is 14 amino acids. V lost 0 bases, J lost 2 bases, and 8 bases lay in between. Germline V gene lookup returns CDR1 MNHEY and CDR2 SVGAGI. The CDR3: CASSYSNSPYEQYF. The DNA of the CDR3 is TGTGCCAGCAGTTACTCTAACAGCCCCTACGAGCAGTACTTC.

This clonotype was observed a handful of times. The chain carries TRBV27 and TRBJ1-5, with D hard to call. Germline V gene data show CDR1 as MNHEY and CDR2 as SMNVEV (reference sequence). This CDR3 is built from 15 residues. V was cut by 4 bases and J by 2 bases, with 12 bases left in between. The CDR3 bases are TGTGCCAGCAGTTGGGGAACTGGGGGCAATCAGCCCCAGCATTTT. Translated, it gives CASSWGTGGNQPQHF.

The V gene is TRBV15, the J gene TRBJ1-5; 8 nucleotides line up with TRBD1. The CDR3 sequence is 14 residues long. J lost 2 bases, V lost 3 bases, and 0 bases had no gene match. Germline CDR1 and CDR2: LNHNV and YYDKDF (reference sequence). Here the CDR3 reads CATSRDRGNQPQHF. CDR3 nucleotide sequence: TGTGCCACCAGCAGGGACAGGGGCAATCAGCCCCAGCATTTT.

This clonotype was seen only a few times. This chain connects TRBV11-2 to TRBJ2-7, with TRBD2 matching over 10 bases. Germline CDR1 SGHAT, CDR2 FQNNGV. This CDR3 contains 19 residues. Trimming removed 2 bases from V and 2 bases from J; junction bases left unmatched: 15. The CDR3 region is CASSLRELAGVEAPYEQYF. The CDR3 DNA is TGTGCCAGCAGCTTAAGGGAGCTAGCGGGAGTTGAGGCCCCCTACGAGCAGTACTTC.

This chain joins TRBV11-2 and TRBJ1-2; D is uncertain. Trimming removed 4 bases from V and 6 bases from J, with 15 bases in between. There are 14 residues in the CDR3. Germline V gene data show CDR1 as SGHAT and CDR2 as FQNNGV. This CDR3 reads CASSSRRNGDGYTF. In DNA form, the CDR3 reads TGTGCCAGCAGCTCAAGACGGAATGGTGATGGCTACACCTTC.

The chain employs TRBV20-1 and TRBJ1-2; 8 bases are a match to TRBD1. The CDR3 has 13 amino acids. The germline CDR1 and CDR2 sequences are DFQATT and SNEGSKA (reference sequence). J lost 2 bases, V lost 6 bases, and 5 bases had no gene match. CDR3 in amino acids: CSARQGLNYGYTF. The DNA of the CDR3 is TGCAGTGCACGACAGGGGCTGAACTATGGCTACACCTTC.

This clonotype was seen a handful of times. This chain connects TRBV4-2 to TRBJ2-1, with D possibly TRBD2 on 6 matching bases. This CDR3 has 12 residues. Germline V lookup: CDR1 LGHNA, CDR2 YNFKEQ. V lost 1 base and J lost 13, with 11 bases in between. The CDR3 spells CASSQVGGDQFF. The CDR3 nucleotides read TGTGCCAGCAGCCAAGTGGGCGGGGACCAGTTCTTC.

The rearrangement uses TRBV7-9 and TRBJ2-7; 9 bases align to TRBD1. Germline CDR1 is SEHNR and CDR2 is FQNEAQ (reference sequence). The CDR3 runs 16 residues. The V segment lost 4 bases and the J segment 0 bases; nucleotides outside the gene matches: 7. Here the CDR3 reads CASSSLGQGRSYEQYF. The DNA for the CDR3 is TGTGCCAGCAGCTCCCTAGGACAGGGGCGCTCCTACGAGCAGTACTTC.

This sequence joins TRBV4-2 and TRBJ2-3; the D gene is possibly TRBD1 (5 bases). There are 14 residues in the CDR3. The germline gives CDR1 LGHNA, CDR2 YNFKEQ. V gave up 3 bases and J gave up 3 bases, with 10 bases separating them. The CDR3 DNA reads TGTGCCAGCAGCCAGGACATCCTGACAGATACGCAGTATTTT. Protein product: CASSQDILTDTQYF.

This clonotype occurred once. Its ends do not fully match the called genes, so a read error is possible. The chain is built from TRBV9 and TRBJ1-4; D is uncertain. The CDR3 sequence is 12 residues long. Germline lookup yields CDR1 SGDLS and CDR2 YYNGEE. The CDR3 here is CASSSNNGKLFF. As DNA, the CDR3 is TGTGCCAGCAGCTCGAATAATGGAAAACTGTTTTTT.

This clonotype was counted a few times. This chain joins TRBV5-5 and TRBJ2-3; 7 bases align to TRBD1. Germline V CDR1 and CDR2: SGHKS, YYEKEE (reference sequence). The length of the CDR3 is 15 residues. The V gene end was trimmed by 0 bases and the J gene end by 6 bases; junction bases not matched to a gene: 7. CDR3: CASSLGGGEGDTQYF. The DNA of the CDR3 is TGTGCCAGCAGCTTGGGAGGGGGCGAAGGGGATACGCAGTATTTT.